The source of this T cell receptor beta chain is a study of blood T cell repertoires in COVID-19. As for the study in general: Collection of acute and convalescent COVID-19 samples took place in the United States, Italy and Spain. The analysed material was cDNA or gDNA that came from T cells, B-cell-depleted T cells, or PBMCs.

Original analysis: Cell counts per sample came from amplifying reference gene primers. Sequenced by immunoSEQ multiplex PCR; TCRdb stores in-frame clones only, minus some. Clone size and V and J calls were adopted from that table, with D and trimming inferred from the DNA. Seen here are under 250,000 clones, around 80% observed once, and the top ten hold approximately 12%. The germline V gene encodes CDR1 LNHDA and CDR2 SQIVND (reference sequence). This CDR3 is built from 17 residues. V trimming: 1 base; J trimming: 2 bases; junction bases outside the gene matches: 5. This clone came up a few times. The sequenced material came from peripheral blood. This chain uses TRBV19 with TRBJ1-5; 10 bases agree with TRBD1. This sequence originates from a woman aged 40 to 55 with acute or convalescent COVID-19. CDR3 residues: CASSIAGTGVGNQPQHF. The CDR3 DNA is TGTGCCAGTAGTATAGCCGGGACAGGGGTAGGCAATCAGCCCCAGCATTTT.